The source of this T cell receptor (beta chain) is a study of T cells in Graves' hyperthyroidism and ophthalmopathy. This clonotype occurred many times. The V gene's germline CDR1 is SQVTM and CDR2 ANQGSEA. The V gene end was trimmed by 6 bases and the J gene end by 5 bases; junction bases not matched to a gene: 2. The CDR3 has 11 amino acids. Using RNA transcripts as the source, TCR beta CDR3 regions were amplified. The HTBI set primed first-round TCR CDR3 RT-PCR. TCRdb passed the multiplex PCR reads through MiXCR, listing each CDR3 protein once. The sample lists around 500,000 distinct CDR3 sequences, approximately 15% occurring once. It was approximately 9.7 ml of fresh peripheral blood that supplied the PBMCs.

Material: blood. This TCR came from a woman under 30 with Graves' hyperthyroidism. This chain links TRBV29-1 with TRBJ2-7, with 9 bases identical to TRBD1. The CDR3 DNA follows: TGCAGCGTGGGGACAGGGCACGAGCAGTACGTC. Translated, it gives CSVGTGHEQYV.